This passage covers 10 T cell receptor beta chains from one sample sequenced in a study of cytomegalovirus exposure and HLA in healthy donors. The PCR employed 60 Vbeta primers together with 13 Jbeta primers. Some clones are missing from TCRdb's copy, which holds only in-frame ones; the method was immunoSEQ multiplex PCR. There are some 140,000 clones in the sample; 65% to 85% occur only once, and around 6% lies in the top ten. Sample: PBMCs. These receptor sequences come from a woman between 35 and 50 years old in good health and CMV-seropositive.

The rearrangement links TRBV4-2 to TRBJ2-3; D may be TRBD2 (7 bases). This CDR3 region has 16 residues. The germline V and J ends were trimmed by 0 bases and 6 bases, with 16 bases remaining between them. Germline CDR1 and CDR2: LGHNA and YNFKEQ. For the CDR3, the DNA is TGTGCCAGCAGCCAAGATCGGGCGGGGGCCACGGATACGCAGTATTTT. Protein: CASSQDRAGATDTQYF.

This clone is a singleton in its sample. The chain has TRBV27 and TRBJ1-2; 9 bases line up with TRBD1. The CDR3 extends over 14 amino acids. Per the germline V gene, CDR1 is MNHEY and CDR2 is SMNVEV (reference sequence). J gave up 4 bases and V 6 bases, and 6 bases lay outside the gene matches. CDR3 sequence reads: CASRRTGAAYGYTF. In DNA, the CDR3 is TGTGCCAGCAGACGGACAGGGGCGGCCTATGGCTACACCTTC.

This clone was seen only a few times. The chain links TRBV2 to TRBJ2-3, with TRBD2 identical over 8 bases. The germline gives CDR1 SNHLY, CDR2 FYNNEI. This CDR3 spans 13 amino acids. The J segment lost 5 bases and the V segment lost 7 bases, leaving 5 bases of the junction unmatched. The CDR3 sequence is CASKREYGDTQYF. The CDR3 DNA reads TGTGCCAGCAAGCGGGAGTACGGAGATACGCAGTATTTT.

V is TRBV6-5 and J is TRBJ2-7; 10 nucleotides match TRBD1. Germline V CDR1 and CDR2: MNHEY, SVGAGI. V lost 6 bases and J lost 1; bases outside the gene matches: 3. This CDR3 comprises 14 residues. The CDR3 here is CASSRDRGSYEQYF. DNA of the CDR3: TGTGCCAGCAGCCGGGACAGGGGTTCCTACGAGCAGTACTTC.

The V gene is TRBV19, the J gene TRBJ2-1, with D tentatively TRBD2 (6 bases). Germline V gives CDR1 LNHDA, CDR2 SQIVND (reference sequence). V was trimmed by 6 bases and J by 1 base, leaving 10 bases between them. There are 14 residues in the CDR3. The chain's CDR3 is CASSPGLSYNEQFF. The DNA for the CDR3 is TGTGCCAGTAGCCCGGGACTGTCCTACAATGAGCAGTTCTTC.

The CDR3 DNA reads TGCGCCAGCAGCCAAGATATAGGACTAGCGTCATACGAGCAGTACTTC. This sequence encodes CASSQDIGLASYEQYF. The chain couples TRBV4-1 to TRBJ2-7; TRBD2 aligns across 9 bases. Germline loops: CDR1 MGHRA, CDR2 YSYEKL. Trimming at V came to 0 bases and at J to 4 bases, leaving 7 bases not matched to a gene. The CDR3 extends over 16 amino acids.

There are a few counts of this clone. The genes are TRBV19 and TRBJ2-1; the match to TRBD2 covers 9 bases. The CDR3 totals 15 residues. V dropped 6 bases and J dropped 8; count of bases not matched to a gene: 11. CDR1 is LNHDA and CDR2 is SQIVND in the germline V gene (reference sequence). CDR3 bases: TGTGCCAGTAGGGACAGACTAGCGGATTGGGATGAGCAGTTCTTC. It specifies CASRDRLADWDEQFF.

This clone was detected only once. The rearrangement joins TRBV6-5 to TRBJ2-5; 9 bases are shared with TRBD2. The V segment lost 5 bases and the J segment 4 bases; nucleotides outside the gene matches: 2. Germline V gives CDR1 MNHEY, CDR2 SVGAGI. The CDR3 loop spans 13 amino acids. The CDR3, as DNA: TGTGCCAGCAGTCTACTAGCGGGAGAGACCCAGTACTTC. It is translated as CASSLLAGETQYF.

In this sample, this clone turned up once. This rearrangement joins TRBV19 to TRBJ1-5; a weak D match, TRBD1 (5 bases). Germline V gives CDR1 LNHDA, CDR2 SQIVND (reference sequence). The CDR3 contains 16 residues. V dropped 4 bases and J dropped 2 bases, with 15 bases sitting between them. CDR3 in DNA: TGTGCCAGTAGTACCCCCCGGATCAGGGGCAATCAGCCCCAGCATTTT. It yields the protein CASSTPRIRGNQPQHF.

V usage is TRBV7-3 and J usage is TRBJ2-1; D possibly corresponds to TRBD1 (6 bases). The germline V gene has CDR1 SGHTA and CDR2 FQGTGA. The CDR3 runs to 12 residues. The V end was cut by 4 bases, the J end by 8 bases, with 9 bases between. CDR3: CASSSQGYEQFF. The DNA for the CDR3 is TGTGCCAGCAGCTCACAGGGATATGAGCAGTTCTTC. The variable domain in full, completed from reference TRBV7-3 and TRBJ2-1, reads GAGVSQTPSNKVTEKGKYVELRCDPISGHTALYWYRQSLGQGPEFLIYFQGTGAADDSGLPNDRFFAVRPEGSVSTLKIQRTERGDSAVYLCASSSQGYEQFFGPGTRLTVL.